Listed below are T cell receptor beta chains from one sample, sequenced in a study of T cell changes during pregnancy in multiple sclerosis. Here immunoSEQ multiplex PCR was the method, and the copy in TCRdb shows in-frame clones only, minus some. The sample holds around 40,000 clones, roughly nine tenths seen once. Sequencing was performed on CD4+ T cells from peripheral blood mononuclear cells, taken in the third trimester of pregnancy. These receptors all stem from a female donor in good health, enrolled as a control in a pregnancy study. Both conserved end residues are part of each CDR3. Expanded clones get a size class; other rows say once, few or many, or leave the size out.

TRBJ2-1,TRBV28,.,CASSRTGSSYNEQFF
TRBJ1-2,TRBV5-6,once,CASSSPGQGAIGGYTF
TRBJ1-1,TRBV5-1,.,CASSQDQPGQGASFF
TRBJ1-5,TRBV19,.,CASSRDHGGQPQHF
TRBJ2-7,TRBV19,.,CASSPGQRGEQYF
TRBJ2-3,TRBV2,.,CASRQTSGSSADTQYF
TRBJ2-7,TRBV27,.,CASSSTSGADEQYF
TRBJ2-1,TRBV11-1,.,CASSASGLNNEQFF
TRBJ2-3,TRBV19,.,CASSKGAWSPTDTDTQYF
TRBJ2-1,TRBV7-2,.,CASSPRTSGLWDEQFF
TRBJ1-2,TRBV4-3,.,CASSRSGTGLNYGYTF